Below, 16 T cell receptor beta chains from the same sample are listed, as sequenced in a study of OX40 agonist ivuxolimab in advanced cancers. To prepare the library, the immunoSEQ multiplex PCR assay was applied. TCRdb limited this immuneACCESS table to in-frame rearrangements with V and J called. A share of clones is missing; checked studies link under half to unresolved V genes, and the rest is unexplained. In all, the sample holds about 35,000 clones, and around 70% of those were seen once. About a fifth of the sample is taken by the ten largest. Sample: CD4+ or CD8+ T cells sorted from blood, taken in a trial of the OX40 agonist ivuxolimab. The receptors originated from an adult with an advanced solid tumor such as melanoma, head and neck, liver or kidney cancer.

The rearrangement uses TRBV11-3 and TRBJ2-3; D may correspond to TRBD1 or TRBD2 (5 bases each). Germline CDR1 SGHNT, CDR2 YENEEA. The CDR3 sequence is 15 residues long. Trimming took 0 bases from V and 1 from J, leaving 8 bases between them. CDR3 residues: CASSLDGTGTDTQYF. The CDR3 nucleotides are TGTGCCAGCAGCTTAGACGGGACCGGCACAGATACGCAGTATTTT.

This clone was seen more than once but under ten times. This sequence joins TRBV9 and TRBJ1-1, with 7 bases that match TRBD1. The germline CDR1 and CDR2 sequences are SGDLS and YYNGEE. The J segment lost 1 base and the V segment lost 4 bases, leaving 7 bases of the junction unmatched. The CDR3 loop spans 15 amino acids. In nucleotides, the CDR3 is TGTGCCAGCAGCACACGGACAGGCGGGAACACTGAAGCTTTCTTT. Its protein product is CASSTRTGGNTEAFF.

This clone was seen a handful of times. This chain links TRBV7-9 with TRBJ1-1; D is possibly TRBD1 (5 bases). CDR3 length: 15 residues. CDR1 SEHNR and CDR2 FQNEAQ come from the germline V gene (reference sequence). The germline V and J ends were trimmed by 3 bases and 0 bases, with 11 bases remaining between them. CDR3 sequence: CASSFWGGVNTEAFF. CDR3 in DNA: TGTGCCAGCAGCTTCTGGGGCGGGGTGAACACTGAAGCTTTCTTT. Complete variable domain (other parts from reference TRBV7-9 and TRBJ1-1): DTGVSQNPRHKITKRGQNVTFRCDPISEHNRLYWYRQTLGQGPEFLTYFQNEAQLEKSRLLSDRFSAERPKGSFSTLEIQRTEQGDSAMYLCASSFWGGVNTEAFFGQGTRLTVV.

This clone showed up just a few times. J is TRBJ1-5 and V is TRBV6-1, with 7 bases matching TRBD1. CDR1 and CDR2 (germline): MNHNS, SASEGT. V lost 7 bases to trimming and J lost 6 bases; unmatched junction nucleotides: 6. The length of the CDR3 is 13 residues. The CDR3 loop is CASNDRVFQPQHF. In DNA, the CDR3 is TGTGCCAGCAACGACAGGGTCTTTCAGCCCCAGCATTTT.

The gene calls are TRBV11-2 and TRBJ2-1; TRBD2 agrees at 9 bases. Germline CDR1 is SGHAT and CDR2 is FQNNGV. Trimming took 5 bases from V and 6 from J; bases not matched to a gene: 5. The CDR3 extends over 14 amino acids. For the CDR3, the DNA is TGTGCCAGCAGCACGGGACTAGCCGGCAATGAGCAGTTCTTC. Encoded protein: CASSTGLAGNEQFF. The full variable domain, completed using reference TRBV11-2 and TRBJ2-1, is EAGVAQSPRYKIIEKRQSVAFWCNPISGHATLYWYQQILGQGPKLLIQFQNNGVVDDSQLPKDRFSAERLKGVDSTLKIQPAKLEDSAVYLCASSTGLAGNEQFFGPGTRLTVL.

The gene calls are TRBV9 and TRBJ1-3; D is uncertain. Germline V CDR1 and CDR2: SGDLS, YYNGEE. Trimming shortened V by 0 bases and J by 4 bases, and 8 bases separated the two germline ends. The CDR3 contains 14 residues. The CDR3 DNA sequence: TGTGCCAGCAGCGTAGGGGGATTAGGAAACACCATATATTTT. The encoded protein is CASSVGGLGNTIYF.

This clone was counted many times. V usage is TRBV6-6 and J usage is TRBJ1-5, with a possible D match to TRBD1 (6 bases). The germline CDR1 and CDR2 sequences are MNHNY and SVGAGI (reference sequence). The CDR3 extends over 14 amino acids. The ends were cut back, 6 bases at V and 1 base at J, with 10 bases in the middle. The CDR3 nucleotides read TGTGCCAGCAGGAGGGGGGGGAGCAATCAGCCCCAGCATTTT. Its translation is CASRRGGSNQPQHF.

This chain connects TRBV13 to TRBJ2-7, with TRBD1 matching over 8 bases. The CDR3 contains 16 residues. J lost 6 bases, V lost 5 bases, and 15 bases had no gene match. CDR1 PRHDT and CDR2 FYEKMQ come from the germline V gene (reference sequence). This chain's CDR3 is CASSLAIIPTGGEQYF. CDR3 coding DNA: TGTGCCAGCAGCCTCGCGATCATACCTACAGGGGGCGAGCAGTACTTC.

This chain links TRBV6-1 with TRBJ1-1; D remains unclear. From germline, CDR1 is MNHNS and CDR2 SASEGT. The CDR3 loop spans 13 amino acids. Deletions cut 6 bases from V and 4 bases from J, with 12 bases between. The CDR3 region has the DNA TGTGCCAGCAGCGCCGGTCGGAGCACTGAAGCTTTCTTT. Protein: CASSAGRSTEAFF.

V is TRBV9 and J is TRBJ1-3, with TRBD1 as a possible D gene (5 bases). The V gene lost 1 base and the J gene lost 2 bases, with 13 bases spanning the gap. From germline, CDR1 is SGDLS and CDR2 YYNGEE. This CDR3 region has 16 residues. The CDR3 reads CASSVKAGLTGNTIYF. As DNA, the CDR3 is TGTGCCAGCAGCGTAAAGGCGGGACTAACTGGAAACACCATATATTTT. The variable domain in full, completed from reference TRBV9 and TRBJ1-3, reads DSGVTQTPKHLITATGQRVTLRCSPRSGDLSVYWYQQSLDQGLQFLIQYYNGEERAKGNILERFSAQQFPDLHSELNLSSLELGDSALYFCASSVKAGLTGNTIYFGEGSWLTVV.

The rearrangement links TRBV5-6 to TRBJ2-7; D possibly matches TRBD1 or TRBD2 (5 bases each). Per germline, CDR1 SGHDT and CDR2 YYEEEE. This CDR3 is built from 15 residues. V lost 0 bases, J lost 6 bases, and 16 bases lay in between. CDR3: CASSLAGGGTGEQYF. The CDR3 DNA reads TGTGCCAGCAGCTTGGCCGGTGGGGGAACGGGCGAGCAGTACTTC.

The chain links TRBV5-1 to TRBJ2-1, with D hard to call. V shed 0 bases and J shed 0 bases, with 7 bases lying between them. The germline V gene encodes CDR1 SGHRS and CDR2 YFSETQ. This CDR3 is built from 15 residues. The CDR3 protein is CASSLGGSSYNEQFF. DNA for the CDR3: TGCGCCAGCAGCTTGGGGGGAAGCTCCTACAATGAGCAGTTCTTC.

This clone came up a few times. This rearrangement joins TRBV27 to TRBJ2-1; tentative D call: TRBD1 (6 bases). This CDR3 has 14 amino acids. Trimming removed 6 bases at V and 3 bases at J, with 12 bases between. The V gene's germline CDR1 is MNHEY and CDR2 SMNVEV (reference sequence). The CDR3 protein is CASRIGGDYNEQFF. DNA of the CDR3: TGTGCCAGCAGGATAGGGGGAGACTACAATGAGCAGTTCTTC.

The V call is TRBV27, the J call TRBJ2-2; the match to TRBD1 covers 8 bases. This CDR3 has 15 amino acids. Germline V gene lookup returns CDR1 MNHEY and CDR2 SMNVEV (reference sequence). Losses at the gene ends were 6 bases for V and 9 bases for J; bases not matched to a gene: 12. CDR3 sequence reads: CASSSGTGSGWELFF. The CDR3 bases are TGTGCCAGCAGCTCCGGGACAGGCAGCGGGTGGGAGCTGTTTTTT.

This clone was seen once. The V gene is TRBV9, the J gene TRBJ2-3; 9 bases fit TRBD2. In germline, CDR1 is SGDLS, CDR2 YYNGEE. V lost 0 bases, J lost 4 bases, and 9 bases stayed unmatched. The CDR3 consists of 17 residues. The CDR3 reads CASSVAGGGGAADTQYF. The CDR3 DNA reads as TGTGCCAGCAGCGTAGCTGGGGGCGGGGGGGCGGCAGATACGCAGTATTTT.

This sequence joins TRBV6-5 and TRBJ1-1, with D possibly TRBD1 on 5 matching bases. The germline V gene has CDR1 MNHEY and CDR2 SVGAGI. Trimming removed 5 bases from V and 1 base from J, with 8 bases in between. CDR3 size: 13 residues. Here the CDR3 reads CASSPTGNTEAFF. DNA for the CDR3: TGTGCCAGCAGTCCAACAGGGAACACTGAAGCTTTCTTT.